This TCR beta chain was recovered during a study of blood T cell repertoires in COVID-19. Turning to the study itself: The study drew acute and convalescent COVID-19 samples from the United States, Italy and Spain. Sources were T cells, B-cell-depleted T cells, or PBMCs; the material itself was cDNA or gDNA.

Source study methods: How many nucleated cells were present was estimated from reference gene primer amplification. Some clones are missing from TCRdb's copy, which holds only in-frame ones; the method was immunoSEQ multiplex PCR. V and J calls and clone size are those listed in that table; D and trimming were worked out from the DNA. The data hold approximately 100,000 clones, with approximately 80% observed a single time. Trimming removed 3 bases at V and 7 bases at J, with 9 bases between. The CDR3 spans 13 residues. The chain uses TRBV12-3 or TRBV12-4 and TRBJ1-4; D uncertain. Sequenced material: peripheral blood. The sequence was obtained from a man between 65 and 85 years old with acute or convalescent COVID-19. DNA for the CDR3: TGTGCCAGCAGTTTTGGTACTGGTGAAAAACTGTTTTTT. Protein: CASSFGTGEKLFF.